Shown below are 14 T cell receptor beta chains from a single sample sequenced in a study of OX40 agonist ivuxolimab in advanced cancers. The assay was immunoSEQ multiplex PCR, and TCRdb's table has in-frame clones only and misses some. The sample holds around 70,000 clones, approximately 78% seen once. The sequenced sample was CD4+ or CD8+ T cells sorted from blood, obtained in a trial of the OX40 agonist ivuxolimab. The origin of the receptors is an adult with an advanced solid tumor such as melanoma, head and neck, liver or kidney cancer.

This sequence joins TRBV2 and TRBJ1-6; unclear D gene. V was shortened by 6 bases and J by 13 bases, with 10 bases between the two germline ends. The V gene's germline CDR1 is SNHLY and CDR2 FYNNEI. The CDR3 length is 11 residues. This CDR3 reads CASRTPGPLHF. The CDR3, as DNA: TGTGCCAGCAGGACGCCCGGGCCCCTCCACTTT.

The chain carries TRBV7-2 and TRBJ2-5; D is ambiguous. The CDR3 has 12 amino acids. V was trimmed by 1 base and J by 5 bases, leaving 5 bases between them. Germline CDR1 and CDR2: SGHTA and FQGNSA. As DNA, the CDR3 is TGTGCCAGCAGCTTAGGGTGGGAGACCCAGTACTTC. As protein: CASSLGWETQYF. Complete variable domain (other parts from reference TRBV7-2 and TRBJ2-5): GAGVSQSPSNKVTEKGKDVELRCDPISGHTALYWYRQSLGQGLEFLIYFQGNSAPDKSGLPSDRFSAERTGGSVSTLTIQRTQQEDSAVYLCASSLGWETQYFGPGTRLLVL.

The chain uses TRBV6-5 and TRBJ2-3; D not certain. From germline, CDR1 is MNHEY and CDR2 SVGAGI. This CDR3 has 14 amino acids. Between the trimmed V and J ends, which lost 0 bases and 4 bases, there was a span of 8 bases. The CDR3: CASSYSSVSDTQYF. The CDR3 region has the DNA TGTGCCAGCAGTTACTCATCGGTGTCAGATACGCAGTATTTT.

V and J are TRBV19 and TRBJ2-7, with 8 positions matching TRBD1. The V segment lost 10 bases and the J segment 0 bases; nucleotides outside the gene matches: 8. Germline-derived CDR1 and CDR2 are LNHDA and SQIVND (reference sequence). This CDR3 region has 14 residues. In DNA form, the CDR3 reads TGTGCCACCACAGGACAGGGCCACTCCTACGAGCAGTACTTC. Its protein product is CATTGQGHSYEQYF.

The chain uses TRBV7-3 and TRBJ2-5; D call uncertain. The V gene lost 4 bases and the J gene lost 2 bases, with 2 bases spanning the gap. The CDR3 has 11 residues. Per germline, CDR1 SGHTA and CDR2 FQGTGA. Here the CDR3 DNA reads TGTGCCAGCAGCTGGCAAGAGACCCAGTACTTC. It codes for CASSWQETQYF.

The table lists this clone with a few counts. This rearrangement joins TRBV4-2 to TRBJ2-2; TRBD1 aligns across 8 bases. CDR3 length: 16 amino acids. Germline V lookup: CDR1 LGHNA, CDR2 YNFKEQ. Unmatched junction bases numbered 5, after V lost 0 bases and J lost 5 bases. The CDR3 DNA follows: TGTGCCAGCAGCCAAGATCCAGGGGGCTGGACCGGGGAGCTGTTTTTT. It is translated as CASSQDPGGWTGELFF.

The gene calls are TRBV6-5 and TRBJ1-2, with D unresolved. Trimming cost V 0 bases and J 2 bases, with 7 bases left between them. CDR1 and CDR2 (germline): MNHEY, SVGAGI. The CDR3 spans 14 residues. The CDR3 here is CASSYSAENYGYTF. CDR3 sequence (DNA): TGTGCCAGCAGTTACTCGGCAGAGAACTATGGCTACACCTTC.

V and J are TRBV2 and TRBJ2-1; a possible D gene is TRBD1 (6 bases). Germline V gives CDR1 SNHLY, CDR2 FYNNEI. The CDR3 totals 14 residues. Trimming left V 4 bases short and J 9 bases short, with 16 bases between. The CDR3 DNA sequence: TGTGCCAGCAGTGCGATGGGGACAAGGAGTGAGCAGTTCTTC. Its protein product is CASSAMGTRSEQFF.

The genes are TRBV6-5 and TRBJ2-2; 12 bases are shared with TRBD1. The germline V gene has CDR1 MNHEY and CDR2 SVGAGI. With V trimmed by 7 bases and J by 7 bases, 7 bases remained unmatched. The CDR3 length is 15 residues. CDR3 nucleotides: TGTGCCAGCATAGGGGACAGGGGGCGAGGCGGGGAGCTGTTTTTT. This sequence encodes CASIGDRGRGGELFF.

The chain combines TRBV20-1 with TRBJ2-3; D is unresolved. This CDR3 is built from 11 residues. V was cut by 8 bases and J by 10 bases, with 16 bases left in between. Germline V CDR1 and CDR2: DFQATT, SNEGSKA (reference sequence). In DNA, the CDR3 is TGCAGTACCTACACGAGATCTTCGCAGTATTTT. It encodes CSTYTRSSQYF.

The J gene is TRBJ1-1, the V gene TRBV28; D possibly corresponds to TRBD1 (5 bases). This CDR3 comprises 15 residues. Germline CDR1 and CDR2: MDHEN and SYDVKM. Between the trimmed V and J ends, which lost 5 bases and 6 bases, there was a span of 19 bases. CDR3 nucleotides: TGTGCCAGCAGTCGACCCGGGGGAGATTTCCCTGAAGCTTTCTTT. Translated: CASSRPGGDFPEAFF.

This chain connects TRBV7-9 to TRBJ1-6; 7 positions agree with TRBD1. Germline V gene sequence: CDR1 SEHNR, CDR2 FQNEAQ (reference sequence). V lost 5 bases to trimming and J lost 0 bases; unmatched junction nucleotides: 7. CDR3 length equals 17 residues. CDR3 DNA: TGTGCCAGCAGCCAAGGGAGACAGGGCTCCTATAATTCACCCCTCCACTTT. Its protein product is CASSQGRQGSYNSPLHF.

The V call is TRBV6-5, the J call TRBJ1-4; tentative D call: TRBD1 (6 bases). Looked up from germline, CDR1 is MNHEY and CDR2 is SVGAGI. With 6 bases removed from V and 6 bases from J, the gap between germline ends came to 17 bases. This CDR3 contains 15 residues. The CDR3 DNA follows: TGTGCCAGCAGCTACCGAGAGGGGGGTGATGAAAAACTGTTTTTT. This gives the protein CASSYREGGDEKLFF.

The genes are TRBV2 and TRBJ1-5, with D possibly TRBD1 on 6 matching bases. The germline V gene encodes CDR1 SNHLY and CDR2 FYNNEI. This CDR3 has 13 residues. V lost 6 bases to trimming and J lost 7 bases, with 13 bases between them. Here the CDR3 DNA reads TGTGCCAGCAGGGAACAGGGAGACCAGCCCCAGCATTTT. Encoded protein: CASREQGDQPQHF.